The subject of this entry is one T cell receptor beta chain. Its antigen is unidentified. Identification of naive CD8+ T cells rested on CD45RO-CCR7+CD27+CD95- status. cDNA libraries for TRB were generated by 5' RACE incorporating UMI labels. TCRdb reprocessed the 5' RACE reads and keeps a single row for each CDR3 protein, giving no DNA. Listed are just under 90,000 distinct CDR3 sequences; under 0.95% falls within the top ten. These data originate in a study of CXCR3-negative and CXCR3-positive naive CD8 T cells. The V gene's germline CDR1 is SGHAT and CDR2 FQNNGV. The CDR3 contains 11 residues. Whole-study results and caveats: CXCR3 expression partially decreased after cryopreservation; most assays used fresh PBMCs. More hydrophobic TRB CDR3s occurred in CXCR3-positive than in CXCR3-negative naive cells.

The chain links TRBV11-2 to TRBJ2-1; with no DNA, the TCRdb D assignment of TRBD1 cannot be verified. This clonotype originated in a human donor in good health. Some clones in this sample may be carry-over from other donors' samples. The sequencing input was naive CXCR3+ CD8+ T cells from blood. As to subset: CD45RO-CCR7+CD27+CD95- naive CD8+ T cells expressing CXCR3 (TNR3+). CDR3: CASNQGVGQFF. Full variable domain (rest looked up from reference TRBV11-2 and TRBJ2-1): EAGVAQSPRYKIIEKRQSVAFWCNPISGHATLYWYQQILGQGPKLLIQFQNNGVVDDSQLPKDRFSAERLKGVDSTLKIQPAKLEDSAVYLCASNQGVGQFFGPGTRLTVL.